The 15 T cell receptor beta chains in this list originate from one sample, sequenced in a study of blood T cell repertoires in COVID-19. Only in-frame clones appear in the TCRdb table, and some are missing; sequencing was by immunoSEQ multiplex PCR. This sample has 84,000 or so clones; under 85% occur once, and the top ten carry about a tenth. The sample taken for sequencing was peripheral blood. The receptors come from a human donor in a cohort sampled during active COVID-19.

This chain connects TRBV21-1 to TRBJ1-5; the table's D call of TRBD1 was not tested on the DNA. TRBV21-1 is described as a pseudogene. The CDR3 spans 14 residues. CDR3 nucleotides: TGTGCCAGCAGCGAAGACAGGTTCAATCAGCCCCAGCATTTT. Its translation: CASSEDRFNQPQHF.

The J gene is TRBJ2-1, the V gene TRBV10-3; 11 nucleotides align to TRBD2. Germline CDR1 is ENHRY and CDR2 is SYGVKD. The ends lost 4 bases at V and 6 bases at J; junction bases unmatched: 11. CDR3 length equals 17 residues. The CDR3 spells CAISGSASGGIINEQFF. For the CDR3, the DNA is TGTGCCATCAGTGGCTCGGCTAGCGGGGGGATCATCAATGAGCAGTTCTTC.

This clone appeared a few times. The gene calls are TRBV6-2 or TRBV6-3 and TRBJ1-1; D possibly corresponds to TRBD1 (6 bases). In germline, CDR1 is MNHEY, CDR2 SVGEGT. Deletions cut 5 bases from V and 4 bases from J, with 17 bases between. The CDR3 runs to 15 residues. CDR3 in amino acids: CASSGPGGPGTEAFF. In DNA form, the CDR3 reads TGTGCCAGCAGTGGCCCCGGGGGGCCGGGCACTGAAGCTTTCTTT.

The chain employs TRBV6-5 and TRBJ2-7; 8 nucleotides agree with TRBD2. The CDR3 consists of 15 residues. The V and J ends lost 5 bases and 5 bases, in that order; junction bases with no gene match: 11. Germline CDR1 and CDR2: MNHEY and SVGAGI. CDR3 in amino acids: CASSTGGGIAHEQYF. In DNA form, the CDR3 reads TGTGCCAGCAGTACGGGAGGGGGAATAGCCCACGAGCAGTACTTC.

The CDR3 nucleotides are TGTGCCAGTAGTTCGAAGTCGGGGATGACCTACGAGCAGTACTTC. Residues: CASSSKSGMTYEQYF. J is TRBJ2-7 and V is TRBV19; D is perhaps TRBD2 (5 bases). Germline V gene lookup returns CDR1 LNHDA and CDR2 SQIVND (reference sequence). The CDR3 loop spans 15 amino acids. V lost 5 bases to trimming and J lost 2 bases, with 16 bases between them.

Only a few counts were recorded for this clone. The J gene is TRBJ2-5, the V gene TRBV29-1; 9 bases agree with TRBD2. V was pared by 3 bases and J by 1 base, with 6 bases of the junction left unmatched. This CDR3 has 15 amino acids. Germline lookup yields CDR1 SQVTM and CDR2 ANQGSEA. The DNA for the CDR3 is TGCAGCGTTGAGGGTCTAGCGGGGTCCCAAGAGACCCAGTACTTC. Its protein is CSVEGLAGSQETQYF.

Here the CDR3 reads CSFRTDYNSPLHF. The CDR3 coding sequence is TGCAGCTTTAGGACAGACTATAATTCACCCCTCCACTTT. The chain couples TRBV29-1 to TRBJ1-6, with D possibly being TRBD1 (6 bases). Germline loops: CDR1 SQVTM, CDR2 ANQGSEA. Trimming removed 8 bases from V and 3 bases from J, with 11 bases in between. The CDR3 has 13 amino acids.

The rearrangement uses TRBV19 and TRBJ1-2; D possibly corresponds to TRBD1 (6 bases). Between the trimmed V and J ends, which lost 4 bases and 6 bases, there was a span of 9 bases. The CDR3 is 12 amino acids. Per the germline V gene, CDR1 is LNHDA and CDR2 is SQIVND (reference sequence). Here the CDR3 reads CASSNRADGYTF. The CDR3 nucleotides are TGTGCCAGTAGTAACAGGGCGGATGGCTACACCTTC.

The V and J genes are TRBV5-1 and TRBJ2-5; 9 nucleotides line up with TRBD1. The length of the CDR3 is 13 residues. The J segment lost 7 bases and the V segment lost 4 bases, leaving 5 bases of the junction unmatched. Germline CDR1 SGHRS, CDR2 YFSETQ. The CDR3 is CASSPGQGWTQYF. As DNA, the CDR3 is TGCGCCAGCAGCCCCGGACAGGGGTGGACCCAGTACTTC.

This clone was seen more than once but under ten times. This chain uses TRBV2 with TRBJ2-1; a possible D gene is TRBD1 (6 bases). Germline assignment: CDR1 SNHLY and CDR2 FYNNEI. Trimming cost V 6 bases and J 5 bases, with 20 bases left between them. The CDR3 contains 16 residues. CDR3 in amino acids: CASRLWYRENNNEQFF. The DNA of the CDR3 is TGTGCCAGCAGACTCTGGTACAGGGAGAATAACAATGAGCAGTTCTTC.

V is TRBV5-1 and J is TRBJ1-1, with no clear D. CDR1 and CDR2 from the germline V gene are SGHRS and YFSETQ. The CDR3 covers 13 residues. The V end lost 2 bases, the J end lost 2 bases, and 7 bases lay between the germline ends. The chain's CDR3 is CASSFTANTEAFF. The CDR3 bases are TGCGCCAGCAGCTTTACAGCTAACACTGAAGCTTTCTTT.

This clone turned up a few times. J is TRBJ2-2 and V is TRBV3-1 (or the pseudogene TRBV3-2); 8 bases are shared with TRBD1. Germline V gene sequence: CDR1 LGHDT, CDR2 YNNKEL (reference sequence). CDR3 size: 16 residues. V shed 7 bases, J shed 2 bases, and the junction held 9 bases outside the gene matches. CDR3 DNA: TGTGCCAGCACCGACAGGGGATATAGAAACACCGGGGAGCTGTTTTTT. Translating it yields CASTDRGYRNTGELFF.

The V gene is TRBV6-5, the J gene TRBJ1-5; 10 nucleotides agree with TRBD1. Germline V gives CDR1 MNHEY, CDR2 SVGAGI. CDR3 length: 15 amino acids. Trimming at V came to 8 bases and at J to 5 bases, leaving 9 bases not matched to a gene. The CDR3 coding sequence is TGTGCCAGCCTTACCTCGACAGGGGGCCATCAGCCCCAGCATTTT. It codes for CASLTSTGGHQPQHF.

The chain employs TRBV12-2 and TRBJ1-2; TRBD1 reflects the table's D call only, with no check against the DNA. TRBV12-2 is flagged as a pseudogene. The CDR3 has 17 amino acids. CDR3 protein: CASRLPGKGGRYYGYTF. CDR3 nucleotide sequence: TGTGCAAGTCGCCTGCCCGGGAAAGGGGGAAGGTACTATGGCTACACCTTC.

The chain recombines TRBV19 with TRBJ1-1, with 8 bases matching TRBD1. The junction had 3 bases not matched to a gene; V was cut back by 3 bases and J by 0 bases. Germline V gene data show CDR1 as LNHDA and CDR2 as SQIVND (reference sequence). The CDR3 contains 15 residues. The CDR3 loop reads CASSILGQVNTEAFF. The CDR3 DNA is TGTGCCAGTAGTATCCTGGGACAGGTGAACACTGAAGCTTTCTTT.